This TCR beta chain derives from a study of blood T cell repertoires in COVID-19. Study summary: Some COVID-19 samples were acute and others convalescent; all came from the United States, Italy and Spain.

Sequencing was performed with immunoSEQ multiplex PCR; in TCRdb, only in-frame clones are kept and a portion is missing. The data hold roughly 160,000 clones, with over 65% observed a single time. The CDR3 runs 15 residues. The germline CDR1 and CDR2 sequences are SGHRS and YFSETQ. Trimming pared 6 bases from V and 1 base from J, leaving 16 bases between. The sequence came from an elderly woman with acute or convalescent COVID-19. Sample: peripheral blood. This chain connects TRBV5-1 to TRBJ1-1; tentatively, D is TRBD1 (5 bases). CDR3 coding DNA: TGCGCCAGCATCACCAATGGGGGGGAGAACACTGAAGCTTTCTTT. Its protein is CASITNGGENTEAFF.